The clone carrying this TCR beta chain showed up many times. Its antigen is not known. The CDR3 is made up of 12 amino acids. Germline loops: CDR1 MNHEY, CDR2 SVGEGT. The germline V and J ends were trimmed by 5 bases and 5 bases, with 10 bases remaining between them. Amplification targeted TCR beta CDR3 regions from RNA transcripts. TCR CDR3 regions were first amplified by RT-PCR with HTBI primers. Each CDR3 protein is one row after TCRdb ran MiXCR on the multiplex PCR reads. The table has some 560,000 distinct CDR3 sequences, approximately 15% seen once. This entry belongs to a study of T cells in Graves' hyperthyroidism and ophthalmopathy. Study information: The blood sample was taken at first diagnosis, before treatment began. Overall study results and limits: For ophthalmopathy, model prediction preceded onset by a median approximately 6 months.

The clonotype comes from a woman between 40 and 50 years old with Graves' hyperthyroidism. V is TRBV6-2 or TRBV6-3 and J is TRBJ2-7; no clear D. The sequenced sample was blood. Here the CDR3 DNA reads TGTGCCAGCAGTCTACATGGAGACGAGCAGTACTTC. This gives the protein CASSLHGDEQYF.